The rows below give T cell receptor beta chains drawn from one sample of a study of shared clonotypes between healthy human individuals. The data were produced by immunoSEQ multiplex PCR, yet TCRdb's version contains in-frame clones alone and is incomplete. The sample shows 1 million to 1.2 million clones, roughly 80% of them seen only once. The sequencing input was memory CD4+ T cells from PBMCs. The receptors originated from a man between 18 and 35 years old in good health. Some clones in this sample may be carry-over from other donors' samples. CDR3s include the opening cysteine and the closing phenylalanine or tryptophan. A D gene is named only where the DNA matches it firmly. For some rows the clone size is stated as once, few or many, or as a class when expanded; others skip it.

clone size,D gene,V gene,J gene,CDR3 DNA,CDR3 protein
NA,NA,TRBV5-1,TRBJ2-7,TGCGCCAGCAGCTTGCAGGGTAATCTCGAGCAGTACTTC,CASSLQGNLEQYF
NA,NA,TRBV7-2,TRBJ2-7,TGTGCCAGCAGTCTTACCGGAGTGGGTCAGTACTTC,CASSLTGVGQYF
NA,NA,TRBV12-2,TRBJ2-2,TGTGCAAGTCGCTTAGTTTTCGGCCGGAACACCGGGGAGCTGTTTTTT,CASRLVFGRNTGELFF
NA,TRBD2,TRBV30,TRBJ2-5,TGTGCCTGGAGCCGTACTTTACTAGCGGGCTTGGGAGGGGAGACCCAGTACTTC,CAWSRTLLAGLGGETQYF
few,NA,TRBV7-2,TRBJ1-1,TGTGCCAGCAGCTTAGTTCCCCCGGGCGGTTTCATGAACACTGAAGCTTTCTTT,CASSLVPPGGFMNTEAFF
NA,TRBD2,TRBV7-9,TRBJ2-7,TGTGCCAGCAGTTCTGCTAGCGGAGGGGACTACGAGCAGTACTTC,CASSSASGGDYEQYF
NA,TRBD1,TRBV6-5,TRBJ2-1,TGTGCCAGCAGGGGACAGTACAATGAGCAGTTCTTC,CASRGQYNEQFF
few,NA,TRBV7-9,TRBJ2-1,TGTGCCAGCAGCTTAGTAAGGGCAGGTTCCTACAATGAGCAGTTCTTC,CASSLVRAGSYNEQFF
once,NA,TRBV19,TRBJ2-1,TGTGCCAGTAGGATGGAAGCGGTTTTCTCCTACAATGAGCAGTTCTTC,CASRMEAVFSYNEQFF
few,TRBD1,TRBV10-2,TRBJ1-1,TGCGCCGGCAGTGGGAGGGACAGGGGTGATGAAGCTTTCTTT,CAGSGRDRGDEAFF
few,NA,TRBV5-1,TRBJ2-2,TGCGCCAGCAGTAGAACAGGATATGCGAACACCGGGGAGCTGTTTTTT,CASSRTGYANTGELFF
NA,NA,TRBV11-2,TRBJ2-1,TGTGCCAGCAGCTTATACCCCCCCGCGCAGGCTTACAATGAGCAGTTCTTC,CASSLYPPAQAYNEQFF
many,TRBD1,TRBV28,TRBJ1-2,TGTGCCAGCAGTTTACAGCCTACCGGGACAGCGTATGGCTACACCTTC,CASSLQPTGTAYGYTF
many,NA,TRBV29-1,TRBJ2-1,TGCAGCGTTGAACAGTCAGGTCGCTTTTTCGATTACAATGAGCAGTTCTTC,CSVEQSGRFFDYNEQFF
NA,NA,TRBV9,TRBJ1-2,TGTGCCAGCGTACAGAACTATGGCTACACCTTC,CASVQNYGYTF
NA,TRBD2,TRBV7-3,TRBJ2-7,TGTGCCAGCAGCCCCGGACTAGCGGGAGCGATCGAGCAGTACTTC,CASSPGLAGAIEQYF